The rows below give T cell receptor beta chains drawn from one sample of a study of blood T cell repertoires in COVID-19. Repertoires were generated with immunoSEQ multiplex PCR, while TCRdb's copy carries only in-frame clones and drops some. The sample carries roughly 43,000 clones, roughly 91% recorded once. The sequencing sample was made of peripheral blood. These receptors originate from a human donor in a cohort sampled during active COVID-19. CDR3s include the opening cysteine and the closing phenylalanine or tryptophan. D genes are given only for firm matches. The listing skips clone size in some rows; elsewhere it reads once, few, many or a size class.

size: -; J: TRBJ2-7; D: -; V: TRBV30; DNA: TGTGCCTGGGGACGGGGGGCTTACGAGCAGTACTTC; CDR3: CAWGRGAYEQYF
size: -; J: TRBJ1-1; D: TRBD1; V: TRBV5-1; DNA: TGCGCCAGCAGCTTAACAGGGGGCAGTGAAGCTTTCTTT; CDR3: CASSLTGGSEAFF
size: -; J: TRBJ2-1; D: TRBD2; V: TRBV4-1; DNA: TGCGCCAGCAGCCATGGAAATAGCGGGAGGGATATGTATGAGCAGTTCTTC; CDR3: CASSHGNSGRDMYEQFF
size: once; J: TRBJ2-1; D: -; V: TRBV25-1; DNA: TGTGCCAGCAGTGAAATTTATAGCGCCCAAGGGCAGTTCTTC; CDR3: CASSEIYSAQGQFF
size: -; J: TRBJ2-1; D: -; V: TRBV9; DNA: TGTGCCAGCAGCGTAAGGTCCGGGGATGAGCAGTTCTTC; CDR3: CASSVRSGDEQFF
size: -; J: TRBJ2-5; D: TRBD1; V: TRBV6-5; DNA: TGTGCCAGCAGCGAGGACAGGGGGATAGAGACCCAGTACTTC; CDR3: CASSEDRGIETQYF
size: -; J: TRBJ2-2; D: TRBD1; V: TRBV29-1; DNA: TGCAGCGTTAACAGACAGGGGGCCGGGGAGCTGTTTTTT; CDR3: CSVNRQGAGELFF
size: -; J: TRBJ2-7; D: -; V: TRBV19; DNA: TGTGCCAGTAGTACCACGCCAGGGGCCGAGCAGCACTTC; CDR3: CASSTTPGAEQHF
size: -; J: TRBJ2-5; D: -; V: TRBV6-6; DNA: TGTGCCAGCAGTTACGGGACACAAGAGACCCAGTACTTC; CDR3: CASSYGTQETQYF
size: -; J: TRBJ1-5; D: -; V: TRBV9; DNA: TGTGCCAGCAGCGTAGATGGGTCGGGACAGCCCCAGCATTTT; CDR3: CASSVDGSGQPQHF
size: -; J: TRBJ2-3; D: TRBD2; V: TRBV11-3; DNA: TGTGCCAGCAGCCACGGGGCTCGGCTAGCGGTTCTTCGACACACAGATACGCAGTATTTT; CDR3: CASSHGARLAVLRHTDTQYF
size: -; J: TRBJ2-2; D: -; V: TRBV7-6; DNA: TGTGCCAGCAGCTCTCCTATGAACACCGGGGAGCTGTTTTTT; CDR3: CASSSPMNTGELFF
size: -; J: TRBJ1-6; D: TRBD1; V: TRBV28; DNA: TGTGCCAGCAGCCCGGACGGCAGGGGGCGAAATTCACCCCTCCACTTT; CDR3: CASSPDGRGRNSPLHF
size: -; J: TRBJ2-7; D: -; V: TRBV20-1; DNA: TGCAGTGTGGTAGTTACCTACGAGCAGTACTTC; CDR3: CSVVVTYEQYF
size: -; J: TRBJ2-1; D: -; V: TRBV2; DNA: TGTGCCAGCAGTGCCATAGGACTAAGCTCCTACAATGAGCAGTTCTTC; CDR3: CASSAIGLSSYNEQFF
size: -; J: TRBJ2-2; D: TRBD2; V: TRBV2; DNA: TGTGCCAGCAGCAGAGGAGCGGGGGGGGCCACCGGGGAGCTGTTTTTT; CDR3: CASSRGAGGATGELFF
size: -; J: TRBJ2-1; D: TRBD2; V: TRBV5-1; DNA: TGCGCCAGCAGCGGGAGCGGGAGCTCCTACAATGAGCAGTTCTTC; CDR3: CASSGSGSSYNEQFF
size: -; J: TRBJ1-5; D: TRBD1; V: TRBV28; DNA: TGTGCCAGCAGTTCCGGACAGGGAAATCAGCCCCAGCATTTT; CDR3: CASSSGQGNQPQHF
size: -; J: TRBJ1-5; D: -; V: TRBV10-2; DNA: TGCGCCAGCAGTGAGTCGACAGGTAGGCAGCCCCAGCATTTT; CDR3: CASSESTGRQPQHF
size: -; J: TRBJ2-6; D: TRBD1; V: TRBV6-6; DNA: TGTGCCAGCAGTCACCGGGACAGGTACTCTGGGGCCAACGTCCTGACTTTC; CDR3: CASSHRDRYSGANVLTF
size: -; J: TRBJ1-1; D: -; V: TRBV6-1; DNA: TGTGCCAGCAGTGCCCCACCGGGACTCCAGAACACTGAAGCTTTCTTT; CDR3: CASSAPPGLQNTEAFF
size: -; J: TRBJ2-7; D: -; V: TRBV5-1; DNA: TGCGCCAGCAGCTTTGGCAACGAGCAGTACTTC; CDR3: CASSFGNEQYF
size: -; J: TRBJ1-2; D: -; V: TRBV2; DNA: TGTGCCAGCAGTGAAATCCGGGACACCTATGGCTACACCTTC; CDR3: CASSEIRDTYGYTF
size: -; J: TRBJ2-3; D: -; V: TRBV6-5; DNA: TGTGCCAGCAGTTACTCAGGGGCGGTGAGCACAGATACGCAGTATTTT; CDR3: CASSYSGAVSTDTQYF
size: -; J: TRBJ1-2; D: -; V: TRBV19; DNA: TGTGCCAGTAACCCCTCCGGGGGCTATGGCTACACCTTC; CDR3: CASNPSGGYGYTF
size: -; J: TRBJ2-7; D: -; V: TRBV11-3; DNA: TGTGCCAGCACCCTAACCGAGGTCTCCTACGAGCAGTACTTC; CDR3: CASTLTEVSYEQYF
size: -; J: TRBJ1-1; D: -; V: TRBV7-9; DNA: TGTGCCAGCAGCAAAGGGACGGACAGATTGAACACTGAAGCTTTCTTT; CDR3: CASSKGTDRLNTEAFF
size: -; J: TRBJ1-5; D: -; V: TRBV2; DNA: TGTGCCAGCAGTGCCGGCAGGAACAATCAGCCCCAGCATTTT; CDR3: CASSAGRNNQPQHF
size: -; J: TRBJ1-6; D: TRBD1; V: TRBV19; DNA: TGTGCCAGTAGCTATACGACAGGGGTTAATTCACCCCTCCACTTT; CDR3: CASSYTTGVNSPLHF
size: -; J: TRBJ1-4; D: TRBD1; V: TRBV25-1; DNA: TGTGCCAGCAGAACCGGGACAGGGAATGAAAAACTGTTTTTT; CDR3: CASRTGTGNEKLFF
size: -; J: TRBJ2-1; D: -; V: TRBV5-1; DNA: TGCGCCAGCAGCTTGGGACAGATCAGCTACAATGAGCAGTTCTTC; CDR3: CASSLGQISYNEQFF
size: -; J: TRBJ2-7; D: TRBD2; V: TRBV6-2/TRBV6-3; DNA: TGTGCCAGCAGTAAGGGAGGGAGCTCCTACGAGCAGTACTTC; CDR3: CASSKGGSSYEQYF
size: -; J: TRBJ2-5; D: -; V: TRBV19; DNA: TGTGCCAGTAGTATATGGGGGGGGCTAGGCGAGACCCAGTACTTC; CDR3: CASSIWGGLGETQYF
size: -; J: TRBJ2-4; D: TRBD1; V: TRBV29-1; DNA: TGCAGCGCAAGGACAGGGGGCGCGACCAAAAACATTCAGTACTTC; CDR3: CSARTGGATKNIQYF
size: few; J: TRBJ1-5; D: -; V: TRBV7-8; DNA: TGTGCCAGCAGGTTCGGGAGCAGCAATCAGCCCCAGCATTTT; CDR3: CASRFGSSNQPQHF
size: -; J: TRBJ2-7; D: TRBD1; V: TRBV4-1; DNA: TGCGCCAGCAGCCAAGCTGGGACAGCTTTCTACGAGCAGTACTTC; CDR3: CASSQAGTAFYEQYF
size: -; J: TRBJ1-5; D: -; V: TRBV12-3/TRBV12-4; DNA: TGTGCCAGCAGTTTCAGTGGGCCCCAGCATTTT; CDR3: CASSFSGPQHF
size: -; J: TRBJ2-7; D: TRBD2; V: TRBV28; DNA: TGTGCCAGCAGACCGGGACTAGCGGGAGTTTACGAGCAGTACTTC; CDR3: CASRPGLAGVYEQYF
size: once; J: TRBJ2-1; D: -; V: TRBV11-3; DNA: TGTGCCAGCAGCTTAGTGGGGGGTGAGCAGTTCTTC; CDR3: CASSLVGGEQFF
size: -; J: TRBJ2-7; D: -; V: TRBV25-1; DNA: TGTGCCAGCAGTAGCCCGGAAGGCAGGGGTACCTACGAGCAGTACTTC; CDR3: CASSSPEGRGTYEQYF
size: -; J: TRBJ2-3; D: TRBD2; V: TRBV4-1; DNA: TGCGCCAGCAGCCAAGTGGTGCGGGAGAAAGATACGCAGTATTTT; CDR3: CASSQVVREKDTQYF
size: -; J: TRBJ2-5; D: -; V: TRBV7-2; DNA: TGTGCCAGCAGCTTAGGGAGGGAGACCCAGTACTTC; CDR3: CASSLGRETQYF
size: -; J: TRBJ1-4; D: -; V: TRBV5-1; DNA: TGCGCCAGCAGCTTCGACAGTAATGAAAAACTGTTTTTT; CDR3: CASSFDSNEKLFF
size: -; J: TRBJ2-7; D: TRBD1; V: TRBV11-2; DNA: TGTGCCAGCAGCCGGACAGGTGACGAGCAGTACTTC; CDR3: CASSRTGDEQYF
size: -; J: TRBJ1-4; D: -; V: TRBV11-3; DNA: TGTGCCAGCAGCTTCGGGGGATCAACTAATGAAAAACTGTTTTTT; CDR3: CASSFGGSTNEKLFF
size: once; J: TRBJ2-1; D: TRBD1; V: TRBV7-8; DNA: TGTGCCAGCAGCTTGGGACAGGGCGGGCTAGATTACAATGAGCAGTTCTTC; CDR3: CASSLGQGGLDYNEQFF
size: -; J: TRBJ1-5; D: TRBD1; V: TRBV28; DNA: TGTGCCAGCAGTTACACAGGGGTCTATAGCAATCAGCCCCAGCATTTT; CDR3: CASSYTGVYSNQPQHF